The rows below give T cell receptor beta chains drawn from one sample of a study of vaccination and CD4 T cells after COVID-19. What these receptors recognize is not known. TCRdb independently ran MiXCR on the PCR reads; one entry per CDR3 protein. Among thousands of distinct CDR3 sequences listed, more than 45% were seen once. Material for sequencing was CD4+ T cells from blood, cultured in vitro. The receptor source for this set is a human donor in good health. CDR3s include the opening cysteine and the closing phenylalanine or tryptophan. D genes are given only for firm matches. Where a row states a size, it is once, few, many or the class of an expanded clone; other rows omit it.

d_gene	v_gene	j_gene	abundance	CDR3aa	CDR3nt
TRBD1	TRBV27	TRBJ2-4	.	CASSTGTGATKNIQYF	TGTGCCAGCAGCACGGGGACAGGGGCGACCAAAAACATTCAGTACTTC
.	TRBV18	TRBJ2-1	.	CASSTRDSYNEQFF	TGTGCCAGCTCAACAAGGGACTCTTACAATGAGCAGTTCTTC
TRBD1	TRBV10-3	TRBJ1-2	.	CAIGTAGYTF	TGTGCCATCGGGACAGCTGGCTACACCTTC
.	TRBV5-1	TRBJ1-2	few	CASSLTGGYDYGYTF	TGCGCCAGCAGCTTGACAGGTGGTTATGACTATGGCTACACCTTC
.	TRBV28	TRBJ1-4	.	CASSWGGGKGEKLFF	TGTGCCAGCAGTTGGGGCGGGGGCAAGGGAGAAAAACTGTTTTTT
.	TRBV28	TRBJ1-2	.	CASSPIRSYYGYTF	TGTGCCAGCAGTCCTATTAGGTCGTACTATGGCTACACCTTC
.	TRBV24-1	TRBJ2-7	.	CATRNHWQAPISQYF	TGTGCCACCAGAAACCATTGGCAGGCTCCTATCTCGCAGTACTTC
TRBD2	TRBV6-1	TRBJ2-7	.	CASNPAGSYEQYF	TGTGCCAGCAATCCAGCGGGAAGCTACGAGCAGTACTTC
TRBD1	TRBV11-3	TRBJ1-5	.	CASRSRDRGQPQHF	TGTGCCAGCAGGTCCCGGGACAGGGGTCAGCCCCAGCATTTT
TRBD1	TRBV7-9	TRBJ2-7	.	CASSTRDREGEQYF	TGTGCCAGCAGCACCAGGGACAGGGAGGGCGAGCAGTACTTC
TRBD1	TRBV28	TRBJ1-1	.	CASSYRGRTEAFF	TGTGCCAGCAGTTACAGGGGGAGGACTGAAGCTTTCTTT
TRBD1	TRBV28	TRBJ1-5	once	CASSLNRDRPGGQPQHF	TGTGCCAGCAGTCTCAATCGGGACAGGCCAGGGGGTCAGCCCCAGCATTTT
.	TRBV6-5	TRBJ2-5	few	CASSSRTRETQYF	TGTGCCAGCAGTTCACGGACCAGAGAGACCCAGTACTTC
.	TRBV19	TRBJ1-1	few	CASSQVTEAFF	TGTGCCAGTAGTCAGGTCACTGAAGCTTTCTTT
.	TRBV11-2	TRBJ1-6	few	CASSLDRLGVWNSPLHF	TGTGCCAGCAGCTTAGATCGTCTGGGGGTTTGGAATTCACCCCTCCACTTT
.	TRBV4-3	TRBJ1-2	.	CASSQSRGPYGYTF	TGCGCCAGCAGCCAAAGTCGGGGGCCCTATGGCTACACCTTC
.	TRBV2	TRBJ1-1	.	CASSPGRDTEAFF	TGTGCCAGCAGTCCAGGGAGGGACACTGAAGCTTTCTTT
TRBD1	TRBV30	TRBJ1-2	.	CAWRVTGGNNYGYTF	TGTGCCTGGAGGGTAACAGGGGGGAACAACTATGGCTACACCTTC
.	TRBV20-1	TRBJ1-2	once	CSARVSGNYGYTF	TGCAGTGCTAGAGTGTCCGGGAACTATGGCTACACCTTC
.	TRBV27	TRBJ1-5	few	CASKTLGDSNQPQHF	TGTGCCAGCAAAACTCTCGGAGATAGCAATCAGCCCCAGCATTTT
.	TRBV6-2/TRBV6-3	TRBJ2-2	medium-sized	CASRPLGDTGELFF	TGTGCCAGCAGGCCACTCGGGGACACCGGGGAGCTGTTTTTT
TRBD2	TRBV6-5	TRBJ2-7	few	CASSYGAASGSIPYEQYF	TGTGCCAGCAGTTACGGGGCGGCTAGCGGGAGCATCCCCTACGAGCAGTACTTC
TRBD2	TRBV5-4	TRBJ2-3	.	CASSGEGQDTQYF	TGTGCCAGCAGCGGGGAGGGCCAAGATACGCAGTATTTT
.	TRBV7-9	TRBJ2-5	few	CASSLVTLTGRLRETQYF	TGTGCCAGCAGCTTAGTGACACTGACAGGGAGGCTCCGGGAGACCCAGTACTTC
TRBD2	TRBV6-5	TRBJ2-5	.	CASSYSFQLAAEETQYF	TGTGCCAGCAGTTACTCGTTCCAACTAGCGGCTGAAGAGACCCAGTACTTC